Listed below are T cell receptor beta chains from one sample, sequenced in a study of T cell responses to AZD1222 COVID-19 vaccine. The method was immunoSEQ multiplex PCR; TCRdb's version includes in-frame clones alone and lacks a portion of them. The sample has approximately 160,000 clones, 70% to 90% seen once. Sequenced material: peripheral blood, taken on day 0 of AZD1222 vaccination. These receptors all stem from an adult in good health. Each CDR3 is given with its conserved first and last residue. D genes are given only for firm matches. Not every row has a clone size; where given, it reads once, few, many or a size class.

clone_size,j_call,v_call,d_call,cdr3_nt,cdr3_aa
-,TRBJ1-2,TRBV19,-,TGTGCCAGTAGTACCCGACAGGTGATCGACGGCTACACCTTC,CASSTRQVIDGYTF
-,TRBJ1-2,TRBV21-1,-,TGTGCCAGCAGCCCGAGGACACATCTACTAATGAACTATGGCTACACCTTC,CASSPRTHLLMNYGYTF
once,TRBJ2-7,TRBV18,TRBD1,TGTGCCAGCTCACAGACAGGGCAATACGAGCAGTACTTC,CASSQTGQYEQYF
-,TRBJ2-2,TRBV7-9,TRBD2,TGTGCCAGCAGCTTAGGAGGGCTAGCGGGAGTTCGTGGGGAGCTGTTTTTT,CASSLGGLAGVRGELFF
-,TRBJ2-7,TRBV6-2/TRBV6-3,-,TGTGCCAGCAGTTACTCGGGGCTCCCTTCCTCCTACGAGCAGTACTTC,CASSYSGLPSSYEQYF
-,TRBJ2-1,TRBV24-1,-,TGTGCCACCAGTGAGGGGGGTCGGCCGGGGCAGTTCTTC,CATSEGGRPGQFF
-,TRBJ2-7,TRBV28,-,TGTGCCAGCAGTCCCCCGGTCTTGTCCTACGAGCAGTACTTC,CASSPPVLSYEQYF
-,TRBJ1-2,TRBV2,TRBD1,TGTGCCAGTAGGGCGGGACAGACTTCTTTCTATGGCTACACCTTC,CASRAGQTSFYGYTF
-,TRBJ2-5,TRBV7-9,-,TGTGCCAGCAGCTTTGGGGAGACCCAGTACTTC,CASSFGETQYF
-,TRBJ2-1,TRBV27,-,TGTGCCAGCAGTTTAGTGGGCCGATACAATGAGCAGTTCTTC,CASSLVGRYNEQFF
-,TRBJ1-5,TRBV6-6,-,TGTGCCAGCAGCTCCGGGCCCCGGACCAATCAGCCCCAGCATTTT,CASSSGPRTNQPQHF
-,TRBJ1-1,TRBV5-3,-,TGTGCCAGAAGCCATATGGCCAGGGGAGAACAGATATGGGCTGAAGCTTTCTTT,CARSHMARGEQIWAEAFF
-,TRBJ2-7,TRBV12-3/TRBV12-4,-,TGTGCCAGCAGTCCATCTCGCGGGGAGCAGTACTTC,CASSPSRGEQYF
-,TRBJ2-7,TRBV9,-,TGTGCCAGCAGCGTAGCTACGGGGACAACCTACGAGCAGTACTTC,CASSVATGTTYEQYF
-,TRBJ2-2,TRBV11-3,TRBD1,TGTGCCAGCAGCTCCCGGGGACAGACCGGGGAGCTGTTTTTT,CASSSRGQTGELFF
-,TRBJ1-6,TRBV5-6,-,TGTGCCAGCAGCTTGGACGAGTCAGCACTCCACTTT,CASSLDESALHF
-,TRBJ2-6,TRBV27,-,TGTGCCAGCAAGGGCTTCGCCCCTGGGGCCAACGTCCTGACTTTC,CASKGFAPGANVLTF
once,TRBJ2-7,TRBV10-1,TRBD2,TGCGCCAGCAGTGAGTCCTTTAACCTTAGCGGGATGTACGAGCAGTACTTC,CASSESFNLSGMYEQYF
once,TRBJ2-3,TRBV9,TRBD2,TGTGCCAGCAGCACTAGCGGGAGACTAGATACGCAGTATTTT,CASSTSGRLDTQYF
-,TRBJ1-5,TRBV18,-,TGTGCCAGCTCACTAGGATCTAGCAATCAGCCCCAGCATTTT,CASSLGSSNQPQHF
-,TRBJ1-5,TRBV28,-,TGTGCCAGCTTAATAGGGGCTCAGCCCCAGCATTTT,CASLIGAQPQHF
-,TRBJ1-6,TRBV5-1,TRBD1,TGCGCCAGCAGCTCCGAAACGGGACAGGGTTCACCCCTCCACTTT,CASSSETGQGSPLHF
-,TRBJ1-2,TRBV6-2/TRBV6-3,-,TGTGCCAGCAGTTACGCAGCCCGAGCTAACTATGGCTACACCTTC,CASSYAARANYGYTF
few,TRBJ1-2,TRBV5-1,-,TGCGCCAGCAGCTTAAACAGGGAGAGGGGCTACACCTTC,CASSLNRERGYTF
-,TRBJ2-7,TRBV10-3,-,TGTGCCATCAGTCCCGACAGCTACGAGCAGTACTTC,CAISPDSYEQYF
-,TRBJ2-7,TRBV11-1,TRBD2,TGTGCCAGCAGCTTTGCTAGCGGGAGCACCTCCTACGAGCAGTACTTC,CASSFASGSTSYEQYF
-,TRBJ1-6,TRBV19,-,TGTGCCAGTAACCCGCCAGGGGTTAATTCACCCCTCCACTTT,CASNPPGVNSPLHF
-,TRBJ1-5,TRBV7-9,TRBD1,TGTGCCAGCAGCTTAACAGGGGGTCAGCCCCAGCATTTT,CASSLTGGQPQHF
-,TRBJ1-2,TRBV7-9,-,TGTGCCAGCAGCTTAGCGGGGAGGCACTATGGCTACACCTTC,CASSLAGRHYGYTF
-,TRBJ2-1,TRBV19,-,TGTGCCAGTAGTCCATCTATGGGAGTCGGTGTGAATGAGCAGTTCTTC,CASSPSMGVGVNEQFF
-,TRBJ2-6,TRBV18,-,TGTGCCAGCTCACCGGAGCACTCTGGGGCCAACGTCCTGACTTTC,CASSPEHSGANVLTF
-,TRBJ1-1,TRBV7-9,-,TGTGCCAGCAGCTTAGAGGGGCTTCGGGGTGGCACTGAAGCTTTCTTT,CASSLEGLRGGTEAFF
once,TRBJ1-2,TRBV6-1,TRBD1,TGTGCCAGCAGTGAAGACCCAGGGGGGTTCTATGGCTACACCTTC,CASSEDPGGFYGYTF
-,TRBJ2-7,TRBV9,TRBD2,TGTGCCAGCAGCGTTCCGGGACTAGTGATTTTAGAGCAGTACTTC,CASSVPGLVILEQYF
-,TRBJ2-7,TRBV9,-,TGTGCCAGCAGCAGCGACAGTTACGAGCAGTACTTC,CASSSDSYEQYF
-,TRBJ2-7,TRBV27,-,TGTGCCAGCAGTAGGGCAGGGGGGCCTAACTACGAGCAGTACTTC,CASSRAGGPNYEQYF
-,TRBJ2-7,TRBV6-5,TRBD2,TGTGCCAGCAGTTACCGAACAGCGGGGTACTCCTACGAGCAGTACTTC,CASSYRTAGYSYEQYF
-,TRBJ2-1,TRBV10-3,TRBD2,TGTGCCATCCAAGCGGGAGGGCCCTACAATGAGCAGTTCTTC,CAIQAGGPYNEQFF
-,TRBJ1-5,TRBV28,TRBD1,TGTGCCAGCAGTTCCAGTGGTCAGGGGGCGTGGGGTACTCAGCCCCAGCATTTT,CASSSSGQGAWGTQPQHF
-,TRBJ2-1,TRBV3-1/TRBV3-2,-,TGTGCCAGCAGCCAAGATCGAGCGTGGGAGGCATACAATGAGCAGTTCTTC,CASSQDRAWEAYNEQFF
-,TRBJ2-7,TRBV6-9,-,TGTGCCAGCAGGCTAATCGGAGACGAGCAGTACTTC,CASRLIGDEQYF
-,TRBJ2-7,TRBV5-5,TRBD2,TGTGCCAGCAGCTTGGACCAAGCGGCTAGCGGGAGAGGGCTCGAGCAGTACTTC,CASSLDQAASGRGLEQYF
-,TRBJ1-1,TRBV6-6,-,TGTGCCAGCAGTTTAAGTAGTTCGACTGAAGCTTTCTTT,CASSLSSSTEAFF
-,TRBJ2-2,TRBV24-1,-,TGTGCCACCAGTGATAAAGGGCGGGAGAACACCGGGGAGCTGTTTTTT,CATSDKGRENTGELFF
-,TRBJ1-2,TRBV11-1,-,TGTGCCAGCAGCAGGACGCTAGGGGGAGGCTACACCTTC,CASSRTLGGGYTF
few,TRBJ2-7,TRBV6-2/TRBV6-3,-,TGTGCCAGCAGTACCACCACGTACGAGCAGTACTTC,CASSTTTYEQYF
-,TRBJ2-5,TRBV7-9,TRBD2,TGTGCCAGCAGCTCCGGGACTAGCGGGATCCAAGAGACCCAGTACTTC,CASSSGTSGIQETQYF
-,TRBJ1-1,TRBV11-2,-,TGTGCCAGCAGCTTGCGGACAAGAATGAACACTGAAGCTTTCTTT,CASSLRTRMNTEAFF
-,TRBJ2-5,TRBV9,-,TGTGCCAGCAGTCCGGAGTACCAAGAGACCCAGTACTTC,CASSPEYQETQYF
-,TRBJ1-4,TRBV7-8,TRBD1,TGTGCCAGCAGCCCGACCCCGGGACAGGGTGAAAAACTGTTTTTT,CASSPTPGQGEKLFF
once,TRBJ2-5,TRBV18,-,TGTGCCAGCTCACCAGGCTTGGGCGAAGAGACCCAGTACTTC,CASSPGLGEETQYF
-,TRBJ1-3,TRBV6-5,-,TGTGCCAGCAGTTCCCAAGGAAACACCATATATTTT,CASSSQGNTIYF
-,TRBJ2-3,TRBV2,-,TGTGCCAGCAGTGAGGGGGTCACAGATACGCAGTATTTT,CASSEGVTDTQYF
-,TRBJ2-6,TRBV4-3,-,TGCGCCAGCAGCCAAACCGTGGCCAACGTCCTGACTTTC,CASSQTVANVLTF
-,TRBJ2-7,TRBV12-3/TRBV12-4,-,TGTGCCAGCAGTTTAGGGACCCCCAACGAGCAGTACTTC,CASSLGTPNEQYF
few,TRBJ1-3,TRBV12-3/TRBV12-4,-,TGTGCCAGCAGTTTCAGCTCTGGAAACACCATATATTTT,CASSFSSGNTIYF
-,TRBJ1-2,TRBV15,TRBD1,TGTGCCACCAGCAGAGATCGCACCCCGGACAGGGAAGCAGATGGCTACACCTTC,CATSRDRTPDREADGYTF
-,TRBJ1-1,TRBV13,-,TGTGCCAGCAGCTCCCGGGCGGGGGGGACTGAAGCTTTCTTT,CASSSRAGGTEAFF
-,TRBJ2-7,TRBV6-5,-,TGTGCCAGCTTGGGGGGCAGCTCCTACGAGCAGTACTTC,CASLGGSSYEQYF